This TCR beta chain was observed in a study of spatial heterogeneity in lung cancer. Time point: sample taken at primary tumor resection. TCRdb reanalysed the 5' RACE reads using MiXCR and keeps one entry per CDR3 protein. The data hold 40,000 to 45,000 distinct CDR3 sequences, with roughly 15% observed a single time. This clonotype was recorded at least ten times. This receptor was obtained from a male donor with early-stage non-small cell lung cancer. Sequenced material: PBMCs, taken at surgery.

In DNA form, the CDR3 reads TGCAGCGTACGTCCCGGGACAGCTTTCTCCTACAATGAGCAGTTCTTC. Translated, it gives CSVRPGTAFSYNEQFF. This rearrangement joins TRBV29-1 to TRBJ2-1; 7 bases are a match to TRBD1. The CDR3 spans 16 residues. Germline CDR1 SQVTM, CDR2 ANQGSEA. The V and J ends lost 6 bases and 0 bases, in that order; junction bases with no gene match: 11.